The source of this T cell receptor beta chain is a study of blood T cell repertoires in COVID-19. Study-level information: There were acute and convalescent COVID-19 samples, and they came from the United States, Italy and Spain.

Original analysis: Scientists estimated how many nucleated cells there were by amplifying reference gene primers. Some clones are missing from TCRdb's copy, which holds only in-frame ones; the method was immunoSEQ multiplex PCR. Clonal size and the V and J genes are those of that table, whereas D and trimming came from the DNA. The table lists about 410,000 clones, about 88% of them singletons. Seattle participants joined during active infection and were tracked over time. Germline CDR1 MNHEY, CDR2 SMNVEV (reference sequence). The CDR3 is 16 amino acids. Trimming cost V 6 bases and J 5 bases, with 22 bases left between them.

The chain recombines TRBV27 with TRBJ2-5, with a tentative D call TRBD1 (7 bases). The TCR comes from a woman aged 40 to 50 with COVID-19, enrolled during active disease. Sequencing was performed on peripheral blood. Here the CDR3 reads CASSLQQGTRGETQYF. CDR3 bases: TGTGCCAGCAGCCTACAACAGGGGACTCGGGGGGAGACCCAGTACTTC.